A single sample gave rise to the 2 T cell receptor beta chains below, sequenced in a study of T cell responses to AZD1222 COVID-19 vaccine. Sequencing was performed with immunoSEQ multiplex PCR; in TCRdb, only in-frame clones are kept and a portion is missing. The repertoire holds about 120,000 clones, 88% seen once, with under 6.5% in the top ten. The material sequenced was peripheral blood, taken 28 days after the second AZD1222 dose. All receptors come from an adult who received the AZD1222 COVID-19 vaccine.

This rearrangement joins TRBV28 to TRBJ1-5; unclear D gene. The CDR3 loop spans 15 amino acids. V was cut by 6 bases and J by 2 bases, with 14 bases left in between. The germline V gene encodes CDR1 MDHEN and CDR2 SYDVKM. The CDR3 sequence is CASRSESGGNQPQHF. CDR3 DNA: TGTGCCAGCAGGTCCGAGTCCGGAGGCAATCAGCCCCAGCATTTT.

The chain links TRBV28 to TRBJ2-4; D is perhaps TRBD2 (5 bases). Per the germline V gene, CDR1 is MDHEN and CDR2 is SYDVKM. This CDR3 spans 15 amino acids. The ends were cut back, 3 bases at V and 0 bases at J, with 9 bases in the middle. Written as DNA, the CDR3 is TGTGCCAGCAGTTTGCGGGTACTAGCCAAAAACATTCAGTACTTC. It translates to CASSLRVLAKNIQYF.